Shown below are 8 T cell receptor beta chains from a single sample sequenced in a study of T cells in Graves' hyperthyroidism and ophthalmopathy. TCR beta CDR3 region amplification was performed from RNA transcripts. The HTBI set primed first-round TCR CDR3 RT-PCR. MiXCR, applied by TCRdb to the multiplex PCR reads, yields one record per CDR3 protein. The sample yields about 300,000 distinct CDR3 sequences, less than 20% seen once. The sequencing sample was made of blood. All receptors derive from a man between 50 and 59 years old with Graves' ophthalmopathy.

This rearrangement joins TRBV30 to TRBJ2-3; TRBD2 matches 11 bases. Germline V lookup: CDR1 GTSNPN, CDR2 SVGIG (reference sequence). The CDR3 runs 20 residues. The J segment lost 0 bases and the V segment lost 5 bases, leaving 19 bases of the junction unmatched. The CDR3 loop reads CAWGSRTGGLAVLSTDTQYF. The CDR3 DNA reads TGTGCCTGGGGGTCCCGTACCGGGGGACTAGCGGTCCTTAGCACAGATACGCAGTATTTT.

This clonotype was seen many times. The chain has TRBV12-3 or TRBV12-4 and TRBJ1-1; D is possibly TRBD1 (6 bases). CDR3 length: 13 amino acids. Trimming removed 5 bases from V and 6 bases from J, with 13 bases in between. CDR3 sequence (DNA): TGTGCCAGCAGTGACAGGCTTGGCGCTGAAGCTTTCTTT. Residues: CASSDRLGAEAFF.

This clonotype was seen ten or more times. The chain recombines TRBV5-1 with TRBJ1-2; D perhaps matches TRBD1 (5 bases). Germline V lookup: CDR1 SGHRS, CDR2 YFSETQ. V lost 0 bases and J lost 5, with 14 bases in between. CDR3 length: 15 amino acids. CDR3 amino acids: CASSLDPDNNYGYTF. CDR3 coding DNA: TGCGCCAGCAGCTTGGACCCGGACAATAATTATGGCTACACCTTC.

This clonotype was seen ten or more times. The CDR3, as DNA: TGTGCCAGCAGCTTAGTAGGGAGAGACACCGGGGAGCTGTTTTTT. This encodes CASSLVGRDTGELFF. The chain employs TRBV11-2 and TRBJ2-2; D is possibly TRBD2 (5 bases). The CDR3 totals 15 residues. The V gene lost 1 base and the J gene lost 3 bases, with 9 bases spanning the gap. In germline, CDR1 is SGHAT, CDR2 FQNNGV.

The chain couples TRBV6-1 to TRBJ2-7; tentative D call: TRBD2 (6 bases). CDR3 length equals 15 residues. V lost 6 bases and J lost 2, with 17 bases in between. Germline-derived CDR1 and CDR2 are MNHNS and SASEGT. The CDR3 nucleotides are TGTGCCAGCAGCCGTACTAGACTAGGGGCCTACGAGCAGTACTTC. Its translation: CASSRTRLGAYEQYF.

Many counts were recorded for this clonotype. The chain links TRBV2 to TRBJ1-5, with a weak D call TRBD1 (6 bases). The length of the CDR3 is 16 residues. CDR1 SNHLY and CDR2 FYNNEI come from the germline V gene. V was cut by 7 bases and J by 1 base, with 17 bases left in between. The CDR3 nucleotides read TGTGCCAGCACCCCTCGAGGGGGGCAGAGCAATCAGCCCCAGCATTTT. Protein sequence: CASTPRGGQSNQPQHF.

There are many counts of this clonotype. The rearrangement joins TRBV3-1 to TRBJ2-3; 12 positions match TRBD2. V lost 10 bases and J lost 1; bases outside the gene matches: 12. The germline gives CDR1 LGHDT, CDR2 YNNKEL (reference sequence). The length of the CDR3 is 17 residues. In DNA, the CDR3 is TGTGCCACTGCCCCAACTAGCGGGAGGACCCGCACAGATACGCAGTATTTT. Its translation is CATAPTSGRTRTDTQYF.

The V call is TRBV19, the J call TRBJ1-1; the D gene is possibly TRBD1 (5 bases). Germline V lookup: CDR1 LNHDA, CDR2 SQIVND (reference sequence). Between the trimmed V and J ends, which lost 6 bases and 4 bases, there was a span of 12 bases. The CDR3 is made up of 13 amino acids. The CDR3 reads CASRPQGGTEAFF. The CDR3 DNA reads TGTGCCAGTAGACCTCAGGGAGGCACTGAAGCTTTCTTT.